This record looks at one T cell receptor beta chain sequence and its context. Antigen: not known. The sample comes from a study of cytomegalovirus exposure and HLA in healthy donors. Findings of the study overall: In an earlier analysis, productive rearrangement rates for most beta V segments clustered near 87% or 30%. Later examination showed HLA-associated TCR beta chains had greater clonal expansion than equally common others.

The PCR ran on 60 Vbeta and 13 Jbeta primers. TCRdb's table, derived via immunoSEQ multiplex PCR, lists solely in-frame clones and lacks some. The sample yields 150,000 or so clones, of which the top ten take up approximately 1.8%. The CDR3 consists of 13 residues. The germline V gene encodes CDR1 LNHDA and CDR2 SQIVND (reference sequence). Trimming removed 5 bases at V and 1 base at J, with 6 bases between. The chain joins TRBV19 to TRBJ1-5; no clear D gene. Sequenced material: PBMCs. The clonotype originates from a man younger than 30 in good health and CMV-seronegative. CDR3 in DNA: TGTGCCAGTAGTGACTCCAGCAATCAGCCCCAGCATTTT. Translation: CASSDSSNQPQHF.